This is a list of T cell receptor beta chains from one sample in a study of cytomegalovirus exposure and HLA in healthy donors. The method was immunoSEQ multiplex PCR; TCRdb's version includes in-frame clones alone and lacks a portion of them. This table holds around 53,000 clones, roughly 82% found once. The sample consisted of PBMCs. The receptors originated from a man aged 25 to 40 in good health and CMV-seronegative. CDR3s include the opening cysteine and the closing phenylalanine or tryptophan. A D gene is named only where the DNA matches it firmly. Where a row states a size, it is once, few, many or the class of an expanded clone; other rows omit it.

J | size | V | D | DNA | CDR3
TRBJ2-7 | few | TRBV2 | TRBD2 | TGTGCCAGCAGTGGGGGGGGACTAGCCGTCTACGAGCAGTACTTC | CASSGGGLAVYEQYF
TRBJ2-3 | once | TRBV19 | TRBD2 | TGTGCCAGTAGTATTCCCCCGGCGGGAGGGAGGGATACGCAGTATTTT | CASSIPPAGGRDTQYF
TRBJ2-2 | NA | TRBV5-8 | NA | TGTGCCAGCAGCATGGACCTTAGAGACGGGGAGCTGTTTTTT | CASSMDLRDGELFF
TRBJ2-1 | NA | TRBV18 | NA | TGTGCCAGCTCACCAACGGACTGGGAGCGGTTCTTC | CASSPTDWERFF
TRBJ1-4 | NA | TRBV6-1 | NA | TGTGCCAGCAGTGAAAAGGCCCGAGGCGAAAAACTGTTTTTT | CASSEKARGEKLFF
TRBJ1-4 | NA | TRBV6-6 | NA | TGTGCCAGCAGTTCAGCGGAGACGTTTAATGAAAAACTGTTTTTT | CASSSAETFNEKLFF
TRBJ2-7 | NA | TRBV19 | TRBD1 | TGTGCCAGTAGTATAGGGCCTTTCGGGACAGCCTCCTACGAGCAGTACTTC | CASSIGPFGTASYEQYF
TRBJ2-3 | NA | TRBV6-4 | TRBD2 | TGTGCCAGCAGTGACTCGGCGGGGGGAAGCACAGATACGCAGTATTTT | CASSDSAGGSTDTQYF
TRBJ2-7 | NA | TRBV7-2 | NA | TGTGCCAGCAGCTTAGTCATATATGGAGGGGACTACGAGCAGTACTTC | CASSLVIYGGDYEQYF
TRBJ1-2 | NA | TRBV7-2 | TRBD1 | TGTGCCAGCAAACAGGGGGCTGGGAGCGGCTACACCTTC | CASKQGAGSGYTF
TRBJ2-3 | NA | TRBV30 | NA | TGTGCCTTTGAGAGTGGACAGAGCACAGATACGCAGTATTTT | CAFESGQSTDTQYF
TRBJ1-4 | NA | TRBV18 | NA | TGTGCCAGCTCTCCTCCGACCGGATTGGGCACTAATGAAAAACTGTTTTTT | CASSPPTGLGTNEKLFF
TRBJ2-5 | NA | TRBV18 | NA | TGTGCCAGCTCACCACCGCACAGTACCCAAGAGACCCAGTACTTC | CASSPPHSTQETQYF
TRBJ1-5 | NA | TRBV7-2 | NA | TGTGCCAGCAGCTTAGCGGTGGGAGGCAAGCCCCAGCATTTT | CASSLAVGGKPQHF
TRBJ2-1 | NA | TRBV2 | TRBD2 | TGTGCCACCACAGGACTAGTATTCAATGAGCAGTTCTTC | CATTGLVFNEQFF
TRBJ1-1 | once | TRBV10-3 | TRBD1 | TGTGCCATCAGTGGGACAGGCCCTTTGAACACTGAAGCTTTCTTT | CAISGTGPLNTEAFF
TRBJ1-1 | NA | TRBV6-6 | TRBD1 | TGTGCCAGCAGTCTAGGACAGGGACGGACTGAAGCTTTCTTT | CASSLGQGRTEAFF
TRBJ2-2 | few | TRBV9 | TRBD2 | TGTGCCAGCAGCGCCTCGGGGCCGGGAGGGCGTGAGCTGTTTTTT | CASSASGPGGRELFF
TRBJ1-5 | NA | TRBV7-2 | TRBD1 | TGTGCCAGCAGCCGTTCGACAGGGGGCGGACAGCCCCAGCATTTT | CASSRSTGGGQPQHF
TRBJ2-7 | NA | TRBV20-1 | NA | TGCAGTGCCCCCGCGGGCTACGAGCAGTACTTC | CSAPAGYEQYF
TRBJ1-4 | few | TRBV5-5 | TRBD1 | TGTGCCAGCAGCCTAGGACAGGTTAATGAAAAACTGTTTTTT | CASSLGQVNEKLFF
TRBJ2-3 | once | TRBV7-2 | NA | TGTGCCAGCAGCTTAGAACAGCCACACATCCTCACAGATACGCAGTATTTT | CASSLEQPHILTDTQYF
TRBJ2-5 | few | TRBV28 | NA | TGTGCCAGCAGTTTGCCTAGACTGGCCCAAGAGACCCAGTACTTC | CASSLPRLAQETQYF
TRBJ1-4 | NA | TRBV18 | TRBD1 | TGTGCCAGCTCAAGGGGACAGGGAGCTGAAAAACTGTTTTTT | CASSRGQGAEKLFF
TRBJ1-1 | NA | TRBV6-5 | NA | TGTGCCAGCAGTTACAGTGTGGAGGGAGTGACTGAAGCTTTCTTT | CASSYSVEGVTEAFF
TRBJ1-4 | NA | TRBV30 | NA | TGTGCCTGGAGTGTCTCGGGTGCTGAAAAACTGTTTTTT | CAWSVSGAEKLFF
TRBJ1-2 | NA | TRBV27 | TRBD1 | TGTGCCAGCAGTGCCGGGACAGGGGGCGACTATGGCTACACCTTC | CASSAGTGGDYGYTF
TRBJ2-1 | NA | TRBV2 | TRBD2 | TGTGCCAGCAGTGAAAGAGGACTAGCGGGAGGGCCTTGGAATGAGCAGTTCTTC | CASSERGLAGGPWNEQFF
TRBJ2-3 | NA | TRBV2 | NA | TGTGCCAGCAGTGTCGGGCCCGCGGGGGATACGCAGTATTTT | CASSVGPAGDTQYF
TRBJ2-1 | few | TRBV7-6 | TRBD1 | TGTGCCAGCAGCGAGACAGGGGGCAATGAGCAGTTCTTC | CASSETGGNEQFF
TRBJ2-7 | NA | TRBV2 | TRBD1 | TGTGCCAGCAGCGCCGTGGGACAGGGACCCTACGAGCAGTACTTC | CASSAVGQGPYEQYF
TRBJ1-2 | few | TRBV13 | NA | TGTGCCAGCAGTCACCAGGGCGCAACTAACTATGGCTACACCTTC | CASSHQGATNYGYTF
TRBJ2-5 | few | TRBV5-1 | TRBD1 | TGCGCCAGCAGCACCGGACAGGGGGGTTACCAAGAGACCCAGTACTTC | CASSTGQGGYQETQYF
TRBJ1-1 | NA | TRBV12-5 | TRBD1 | TGTGCTAGTGGTTTGGGCTCGGACAGGGGGAGGATGAACACTGAAGCTTTCTTT | CASGLGSDRGRMNTEAFF
TRBJ1-6 | once | TRBV28 | NA | TGTGCCAGCAGTTCGCAGGGTTCACCCCTCCACTTT | CASSSQGSPLHF
TRBJ1-2 | NA | TRBV7-2 | TRBD1 | TGTGCCAGCAGCTCTCGGCCCTCAGGGGGCAACTATGGCTACACCTTC | CASSSRPSGGNYGYTF
TRBJ2-7 | NA | TRBV7-9 | NA | TGTGCCAGCAGCTTAGGACAGGTCTACGAGCAGTACTTC | CASSLGQVYEQYF
TRBJ2-5 | NA | TRBV7-9 | NA | TGTGCCAGCAGCGTCAGCGGGCTAGGGGTGACCCAGTACTTC | CASSVSGLGVTQYF
TRBJ2-7 | NA | TRBV28 | NA | TGTGCCAGCAGTTTATGGGGCAGGGGTTCCTACGAGCAGTACTTC | CASSLWGRGSYEQYF
TRBJ2-7 | NA | TRBV15 | NA | TGTGCCACCAGCACCTACGACGGGAACTACGAGCAGTACTTC | CATSTYDGNYEQYF
TRBJ2-3 | NA | TRBV2 | TRBD1 | TGTGCCAGCAGCCTACAGGGGGCCATGGTCGCAGATACGCAGTATTTT | CASSLQGAMVADTQYF
TRBJ2-1 | NA | TRBV7-2 | TRBD2 | TGTGCCAGCAGCGCTACGGGACTAGCGGGGAGTTATGAGCAGTTCTTC | CASSATGLAGSYEQFF
TRBJ1-3 | NA | TRBV9 | TRBD1 | TGTGCCAGCAGCGTACGGGGGACAGGGGAAGGAAACACCATATATTTT | CASSVRGTGEGNTIYF
TRBJ2-7 | once | TRBV10-3 | NA | TGTGCCATCAGACCCGATGGGGGGAGTAGCGAGCAGTACTTC | CAIRPDGGSSEQYF
TRBJ2-4 | once | TRBV11-3 | TRBD2 | TGTGCCAGCAGCACCGGGACTAGCGGCCACAAAAACATTCAGTACTTC | CASSTGTSGHKNIQYF
TRBJ2-3 | NA | TRBV29-1 | NA | TGCAGCGTTGCCGCGGGGAACACAGATACGCAGTATTTT | CSVAAGNTDTQYF
TRBJ2-1 | NA | TRBV4-1 | TRBD2 | TGCGCCAGCAGCCAAGATTGGGGGACTAGCCGGGACCACAATGAGCAGTTCTTC | CASSQDWGTSRDHNEQFF